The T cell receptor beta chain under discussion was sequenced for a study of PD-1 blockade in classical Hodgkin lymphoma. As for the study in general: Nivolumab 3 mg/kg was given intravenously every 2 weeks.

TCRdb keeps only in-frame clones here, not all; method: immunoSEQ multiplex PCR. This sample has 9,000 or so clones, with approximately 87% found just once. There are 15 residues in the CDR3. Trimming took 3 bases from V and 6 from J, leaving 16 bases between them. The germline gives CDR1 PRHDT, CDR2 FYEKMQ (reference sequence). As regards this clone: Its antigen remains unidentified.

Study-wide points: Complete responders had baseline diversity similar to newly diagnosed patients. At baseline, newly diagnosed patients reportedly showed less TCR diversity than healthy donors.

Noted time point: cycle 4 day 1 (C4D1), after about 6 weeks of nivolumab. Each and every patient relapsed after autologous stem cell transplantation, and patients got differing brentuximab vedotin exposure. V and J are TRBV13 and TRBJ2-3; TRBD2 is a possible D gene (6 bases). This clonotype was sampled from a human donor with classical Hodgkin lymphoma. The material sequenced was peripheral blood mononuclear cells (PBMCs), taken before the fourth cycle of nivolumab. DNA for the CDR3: TGTGCCAGCAGCTTGGGCGGGGTCCTCCCGGATACGCAGTATTTT. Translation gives CASSLGGVLPDTQYF.